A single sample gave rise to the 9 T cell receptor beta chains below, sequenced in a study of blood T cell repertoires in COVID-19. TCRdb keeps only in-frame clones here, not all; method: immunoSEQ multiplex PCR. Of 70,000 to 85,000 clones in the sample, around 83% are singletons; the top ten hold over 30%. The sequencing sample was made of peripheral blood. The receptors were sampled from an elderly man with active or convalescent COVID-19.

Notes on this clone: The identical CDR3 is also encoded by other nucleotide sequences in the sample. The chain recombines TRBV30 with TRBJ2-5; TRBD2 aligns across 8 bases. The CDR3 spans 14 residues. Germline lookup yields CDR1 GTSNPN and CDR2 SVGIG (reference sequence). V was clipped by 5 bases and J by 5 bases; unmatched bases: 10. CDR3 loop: CAWGRGLGGETQYF. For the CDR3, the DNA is TGTGCCTGGGGTCGGGGACTAGGAGGGGAGACCCAGTACTTC.

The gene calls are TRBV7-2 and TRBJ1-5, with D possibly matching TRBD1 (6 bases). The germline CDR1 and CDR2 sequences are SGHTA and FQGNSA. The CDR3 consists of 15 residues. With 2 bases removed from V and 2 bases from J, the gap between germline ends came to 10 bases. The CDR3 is CASSLTEGGNQPQHF. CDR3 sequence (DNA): TGTGCCAGCAGCTTAACTGAGGGGGGCAATCAGCCCCAGCATTTT.

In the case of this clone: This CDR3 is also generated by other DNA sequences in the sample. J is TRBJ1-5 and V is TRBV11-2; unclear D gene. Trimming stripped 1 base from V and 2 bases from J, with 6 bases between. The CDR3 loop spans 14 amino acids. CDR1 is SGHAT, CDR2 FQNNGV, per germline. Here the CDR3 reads CASSLAGGNQPQHF. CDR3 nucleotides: TGTGCCAGCAGCTTAGCCGGTGGCAATCAGCCCCAGCATTTT.

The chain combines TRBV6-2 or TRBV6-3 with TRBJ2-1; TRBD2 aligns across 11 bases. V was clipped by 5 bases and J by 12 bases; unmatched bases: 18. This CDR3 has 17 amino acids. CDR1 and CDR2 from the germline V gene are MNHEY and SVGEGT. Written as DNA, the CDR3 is TGTGCCAGCAGTACCAATTATGGGGGGCTAGCGGGAGGTTTGCAGTTCTTC. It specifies CASSTNYGGLAGGLQFF.

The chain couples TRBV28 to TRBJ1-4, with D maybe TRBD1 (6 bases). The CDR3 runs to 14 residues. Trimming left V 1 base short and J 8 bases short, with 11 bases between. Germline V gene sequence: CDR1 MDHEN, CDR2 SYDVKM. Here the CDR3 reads CASSLYQGTEKLFF. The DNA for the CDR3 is TGTGCCAGCAGTTTATATCAGGGGACGGAAAAACTGTTTTTT.

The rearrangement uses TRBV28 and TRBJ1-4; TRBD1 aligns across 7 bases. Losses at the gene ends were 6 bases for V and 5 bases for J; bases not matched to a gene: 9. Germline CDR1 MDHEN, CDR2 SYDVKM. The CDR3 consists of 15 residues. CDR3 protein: CASRRQGRTNEKLFF. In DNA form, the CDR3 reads TGTGCCAGCAGGAGACAGGGACGGACGAATGAAAAACTGTTTTTT.

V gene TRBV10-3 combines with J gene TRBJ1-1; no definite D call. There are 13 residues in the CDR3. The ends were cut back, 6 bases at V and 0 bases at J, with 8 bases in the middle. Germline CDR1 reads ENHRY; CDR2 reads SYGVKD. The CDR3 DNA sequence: TGTGCCATCAGAATACAGATGAACACTGAAGCTTTCTTT. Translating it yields CAIRIQMNTEAFF.

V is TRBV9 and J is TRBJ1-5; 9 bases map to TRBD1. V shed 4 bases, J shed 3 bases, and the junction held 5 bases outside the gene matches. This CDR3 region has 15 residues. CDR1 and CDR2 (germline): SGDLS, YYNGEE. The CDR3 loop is CASSPGTGHNQPQHF. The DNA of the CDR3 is TGTGCCAGCAGCCCCGGGACAGGGCACAATCAGCCCCAGCATTTT.

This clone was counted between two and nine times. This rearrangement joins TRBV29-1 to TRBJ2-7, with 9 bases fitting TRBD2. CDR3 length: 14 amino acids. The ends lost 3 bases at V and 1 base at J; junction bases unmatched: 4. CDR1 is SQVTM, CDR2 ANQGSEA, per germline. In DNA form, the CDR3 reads TGCAGCGTTGAGTTTCTAGCGGGGTCCTACGAGCAGTACTTC. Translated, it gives CSVEFLAGSYEQYF.